This TCR beta chain was documented in a study of blood T cell repertoires in COVID-19. Whole-study context: T cells, B-cell-depleted T cells, or PBMCs supplied cDNA or gDNA.

Germline V CDR1 and CDR2: SGDLS, YYNGEE. The CDR3 covers 15 residues. Trimming removed 0 bases at V and 6 bases at J, with 12 bases between. Profiling relied on immunoSEQ multiplex PCR, and the TCRdb table lists in-frame clones only, not all of them. The sample yields 200,000 to 300,000 clones, about nine tenths seen once. The source of this sequence is a man between 60 and 70 years old who had recovered from COVID-19. Source material: peripheral blood. J is TRBJ2-2 and V is TRBV9; perhaps TRBD1 as D (6 bases). The CDR3 loop is CASSVEEGVPGELFF. CDR3 nucleotides: TGTGCCAGCAGCGTAGAAGAGGGGGTGCCCGGGGAGCTGTTTTTT.